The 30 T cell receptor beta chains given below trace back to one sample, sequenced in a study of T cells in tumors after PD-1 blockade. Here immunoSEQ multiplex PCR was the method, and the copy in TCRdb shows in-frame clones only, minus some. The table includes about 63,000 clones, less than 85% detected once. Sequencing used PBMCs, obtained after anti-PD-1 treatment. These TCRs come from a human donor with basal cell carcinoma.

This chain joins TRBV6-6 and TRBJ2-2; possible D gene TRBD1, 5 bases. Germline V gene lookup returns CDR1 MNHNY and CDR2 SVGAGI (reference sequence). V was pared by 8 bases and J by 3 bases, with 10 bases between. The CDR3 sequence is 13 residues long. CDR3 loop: CASCQGDTGELFF. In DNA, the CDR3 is TGTGCCAGCTGTCAGGGCGACACCGGGGAGCTGTTTTTT.

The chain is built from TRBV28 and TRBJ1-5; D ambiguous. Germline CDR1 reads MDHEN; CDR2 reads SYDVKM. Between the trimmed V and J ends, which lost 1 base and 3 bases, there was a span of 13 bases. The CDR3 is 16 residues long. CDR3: CASSLFGRANNQPQHF. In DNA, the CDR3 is TGTGCCAGCAGTTTATTCGGCAGAGCGAACAATCAGCCCCAGCATTTT.

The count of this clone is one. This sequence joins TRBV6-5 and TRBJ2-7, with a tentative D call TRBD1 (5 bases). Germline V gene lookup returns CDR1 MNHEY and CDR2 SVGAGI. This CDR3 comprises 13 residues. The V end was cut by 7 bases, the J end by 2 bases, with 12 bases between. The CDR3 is CASKSTATYEQYF. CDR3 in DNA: TGTGCCAGCAAATCGACAGCAACCTACGAGCAGTACTTC.

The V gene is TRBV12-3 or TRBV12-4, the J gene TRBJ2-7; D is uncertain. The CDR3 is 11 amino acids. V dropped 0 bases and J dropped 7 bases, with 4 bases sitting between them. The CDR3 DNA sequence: TGTGCCAGCAGTTTAGCCAGTGAGCAGTACTTC. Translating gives CASSLASEQYF.

As DNA, the CDR3 is TGTGCCAGCAGCCCATCCCTCCAGACAGGGGGTGGTTGGAACACTGAAGCTTTCTTT. This encodes CASSPSLQTGGGWNTEAFF. The chain carries TRBV7-9 and TRBJ1-1; 9 bases match TRBD1. Germline loops: CDR1 SEHNR, CDR2 FQNEAQ (reference sequence). The ends lost 5 bases at V and 1 base at J; junction bases unmatched: 17. This CDR3 region has 19 residues. Variable domain in full (rest from reference TRBV7-9 and TRBJ1-1): DTGVSQNPRHKITKRGQNVTFRCDPISEHNRLYWYRQTLGQGPEFLTYFQNEAQLEKSRLLSDRFSAERPKGSFSTLEIQRTEQGDSAMYLCASSPSLQTGGGWNTEAFFGQGTRLTVV.

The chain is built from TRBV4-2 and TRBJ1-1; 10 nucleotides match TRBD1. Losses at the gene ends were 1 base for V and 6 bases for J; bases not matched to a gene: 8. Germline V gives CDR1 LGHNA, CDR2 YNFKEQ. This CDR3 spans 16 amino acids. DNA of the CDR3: TGTGCCAGCAGCCAAGCTGCCCGGGACAGGGGTGCTGAAGCTTTCTTT. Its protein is CASSQAARDRGAEAFF.

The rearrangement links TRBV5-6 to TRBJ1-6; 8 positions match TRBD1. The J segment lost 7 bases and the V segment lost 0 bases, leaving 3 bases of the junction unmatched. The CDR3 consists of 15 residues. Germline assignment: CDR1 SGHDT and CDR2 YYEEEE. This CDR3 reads CASSLAGGENSPLHF. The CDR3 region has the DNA TGTGCCAGCAGCTTGGCAGGGGGCGAGAATTCACCCCTCCACTTT.

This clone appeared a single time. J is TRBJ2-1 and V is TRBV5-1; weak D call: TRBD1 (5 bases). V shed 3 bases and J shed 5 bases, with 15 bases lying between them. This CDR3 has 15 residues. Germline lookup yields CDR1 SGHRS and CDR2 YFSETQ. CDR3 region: CASSSQPTVDNEQFF. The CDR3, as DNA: TGCGCCAGCAGCTCCCAACCGACAGTCGACAATGAGCAGTTCTTC.

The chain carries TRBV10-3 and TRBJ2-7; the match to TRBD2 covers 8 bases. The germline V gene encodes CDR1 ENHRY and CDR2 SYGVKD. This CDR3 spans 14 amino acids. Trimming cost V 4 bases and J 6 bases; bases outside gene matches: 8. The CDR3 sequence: CAISAGGQTAEQYF. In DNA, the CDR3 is TGTGCCATCAGTGCGGGGGGGCAGACTGCCGAGCAGTACTTC.

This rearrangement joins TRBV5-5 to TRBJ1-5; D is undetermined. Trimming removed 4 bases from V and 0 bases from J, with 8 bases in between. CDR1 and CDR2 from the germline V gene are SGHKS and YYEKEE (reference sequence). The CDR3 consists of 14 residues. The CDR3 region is CASSRIYSNQPQHF. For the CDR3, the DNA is TGTGCCAGCAGCAGAATATATAGCAATCAGCCCCAGCATTTT.

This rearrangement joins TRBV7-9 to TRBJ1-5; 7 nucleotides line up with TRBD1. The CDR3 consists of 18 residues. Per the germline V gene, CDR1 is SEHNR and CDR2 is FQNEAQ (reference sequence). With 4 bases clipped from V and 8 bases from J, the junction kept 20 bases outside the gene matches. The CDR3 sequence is CASSSFVGQEGFNEPQHF. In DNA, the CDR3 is TGTGCCAGCAGCTCGTTCGTTGGACAGGAGGGATTTAATGAGCCCCAGCATTTT.

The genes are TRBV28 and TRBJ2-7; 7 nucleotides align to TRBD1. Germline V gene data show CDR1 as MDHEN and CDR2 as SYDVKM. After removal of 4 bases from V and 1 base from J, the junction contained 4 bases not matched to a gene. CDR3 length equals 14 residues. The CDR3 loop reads CASSSATGSYEQYF. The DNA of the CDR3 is TGTGCCAGCAGTTCTGCGACAGGGTCCTACGAGCAGTACTTC.

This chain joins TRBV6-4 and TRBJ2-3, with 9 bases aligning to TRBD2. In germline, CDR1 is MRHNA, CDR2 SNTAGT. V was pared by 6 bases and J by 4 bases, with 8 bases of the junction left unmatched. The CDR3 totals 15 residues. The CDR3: CASSTSAGGPDTQYF. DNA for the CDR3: TGTGCCAGCAGCACTTCCGCGGGGGGGCCAGATACGCAGTATTTT.

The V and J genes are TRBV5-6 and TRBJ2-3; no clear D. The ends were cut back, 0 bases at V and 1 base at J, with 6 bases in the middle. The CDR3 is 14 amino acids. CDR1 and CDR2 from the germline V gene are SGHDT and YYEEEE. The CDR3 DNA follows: TGTGCCAGCAGCTTGGTTTTTGGCACAGATACGCAGTATTTT. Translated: CASSLVFGTDTQYF.

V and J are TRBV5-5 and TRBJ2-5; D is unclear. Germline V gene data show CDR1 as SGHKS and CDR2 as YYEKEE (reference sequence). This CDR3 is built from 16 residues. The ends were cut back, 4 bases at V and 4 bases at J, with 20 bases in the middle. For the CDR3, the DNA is TGTGCCAGCAGCCCTAAGACTGCCTGGTCGGGAGAGACCCAGTACTTC. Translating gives CASSPKTAWSGETQYF.

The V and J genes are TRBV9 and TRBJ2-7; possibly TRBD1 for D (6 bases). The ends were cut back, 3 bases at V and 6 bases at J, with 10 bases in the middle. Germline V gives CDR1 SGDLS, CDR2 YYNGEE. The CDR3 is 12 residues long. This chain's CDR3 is CASSGPRGEQYF. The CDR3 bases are TGTGCCAGCAGCGGTCCCAGGGGCGAGCAGTACTTC.

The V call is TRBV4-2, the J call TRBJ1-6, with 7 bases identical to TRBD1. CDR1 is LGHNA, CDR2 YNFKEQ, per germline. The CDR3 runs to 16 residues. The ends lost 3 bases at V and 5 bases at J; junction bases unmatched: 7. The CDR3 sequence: CASSHRRTGDNSPLHF. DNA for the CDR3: TGTGCCAGCAGCCACCGTAGGACAGGTGATAATTCACCCCTCCACTTT.

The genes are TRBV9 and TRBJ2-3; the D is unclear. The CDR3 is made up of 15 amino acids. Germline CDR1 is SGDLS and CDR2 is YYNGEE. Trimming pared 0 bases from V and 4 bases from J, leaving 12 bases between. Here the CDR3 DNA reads TGTGCCAGCAGCGTAGGAAACAGATTACCAGATACGCAGTATTTT. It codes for CASSVGNRLPDTQYF.

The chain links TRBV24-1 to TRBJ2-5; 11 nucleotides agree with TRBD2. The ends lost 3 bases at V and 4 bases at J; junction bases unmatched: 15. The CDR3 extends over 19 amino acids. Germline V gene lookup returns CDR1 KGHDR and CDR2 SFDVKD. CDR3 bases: TGTGCCACCAGTGATACCCGTTTATTAGCGGGGGGGCCCATAGAGACCCAGTACTTC. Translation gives CATSDTRLLAGGPIETQYF.

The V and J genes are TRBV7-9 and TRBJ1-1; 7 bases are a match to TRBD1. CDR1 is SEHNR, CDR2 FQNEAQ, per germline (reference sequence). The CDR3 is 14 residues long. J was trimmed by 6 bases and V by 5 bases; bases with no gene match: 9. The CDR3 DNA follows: TGTGCCAGCAGCCTAACAGGGGACGAGGCTGAAGCTTTCTTT. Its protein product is CASSLTGDEAEAFF.

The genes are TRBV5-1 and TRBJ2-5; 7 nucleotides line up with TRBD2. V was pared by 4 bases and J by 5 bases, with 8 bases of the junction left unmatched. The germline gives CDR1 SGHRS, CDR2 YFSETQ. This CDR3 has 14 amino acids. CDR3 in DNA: TGCGCCAGCAGCCGTAATGCGGGGGAGGAGACCCAGTACTTC. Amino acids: CASSRNAGEETQYF.

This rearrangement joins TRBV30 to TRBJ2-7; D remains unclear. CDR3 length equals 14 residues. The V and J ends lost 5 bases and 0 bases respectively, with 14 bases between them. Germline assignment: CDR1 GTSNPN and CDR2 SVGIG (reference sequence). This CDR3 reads CAWGPQVSSYEQYF. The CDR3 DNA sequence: TGTGCCTGGGGCCCCCAGGTTTCCTCCTACGAGCAGTACTTC.

The CDR3 here is CATSTKQGTSTDTQYF. CDR3 nucleotide sequence: TGTGCCACCAGTACCAAACAGGGAACTAGCACAGATACGCAGTATTTT. This sequence joins TRBV24-1 and TRBJ2-3; a possible D gene is TRBD1 (6 bases). There are 16 residues in the CDR3. Looked up from germline, CDR1 is KGHDR and CDR2 is SFDVKD. Trimming shortened V by 6 bases and J by 0 bases, and 15 bases separated the two germline ends.

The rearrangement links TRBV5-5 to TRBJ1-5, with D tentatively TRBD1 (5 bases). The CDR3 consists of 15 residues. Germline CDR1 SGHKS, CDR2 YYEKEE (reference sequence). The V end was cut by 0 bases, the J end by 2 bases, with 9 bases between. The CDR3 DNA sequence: TGTGCCAGCAGCTTGGTCCTGGGGGGCAATCAGCCCCAGCATTTT. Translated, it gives CASSLVLGGNQPQHF.

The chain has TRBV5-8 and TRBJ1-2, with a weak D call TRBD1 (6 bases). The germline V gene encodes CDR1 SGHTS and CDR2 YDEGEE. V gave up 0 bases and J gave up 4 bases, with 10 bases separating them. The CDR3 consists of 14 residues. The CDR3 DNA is TGTGCCAGCAGCTTGGTTGGGACAACCTATGGCTACACCTTC. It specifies CASSLVGTTYGYTF.

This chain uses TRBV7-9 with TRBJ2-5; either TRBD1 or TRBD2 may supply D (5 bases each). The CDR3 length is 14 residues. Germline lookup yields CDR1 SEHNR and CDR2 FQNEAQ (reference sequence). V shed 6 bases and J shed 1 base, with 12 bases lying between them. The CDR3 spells CASSLGTVQETQYF. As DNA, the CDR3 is TGTGCCAGCAGTTTGGGGACGGTCCAAGAGACCCAGTACTTC.

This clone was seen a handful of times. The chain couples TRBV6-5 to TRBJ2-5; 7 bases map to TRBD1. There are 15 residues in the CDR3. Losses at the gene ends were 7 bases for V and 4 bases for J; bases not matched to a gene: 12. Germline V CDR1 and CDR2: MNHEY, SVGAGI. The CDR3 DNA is TGTGCCAGCACCCCCTCCGAGGGGGCAACAGAGACCCAGTACTTC. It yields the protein CASTPSEGATETQYF.

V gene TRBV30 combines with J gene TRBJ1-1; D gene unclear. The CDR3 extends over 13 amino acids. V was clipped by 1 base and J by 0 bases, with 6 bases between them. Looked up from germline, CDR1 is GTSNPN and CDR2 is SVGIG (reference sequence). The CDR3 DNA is TGTGCCTGGAGTGGGCAGTTGAACACTGAAGCTTTCTTT. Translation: CAWSGQLNTEAFF.

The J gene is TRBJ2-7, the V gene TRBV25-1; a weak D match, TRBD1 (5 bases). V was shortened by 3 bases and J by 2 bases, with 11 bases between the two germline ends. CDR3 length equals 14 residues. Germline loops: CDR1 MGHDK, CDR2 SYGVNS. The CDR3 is CASSDPGSPYEQYF. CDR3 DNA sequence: TGTGCCAGCAGTGACCCAGGGTCCCCCTACGAGCAGTACTTC.

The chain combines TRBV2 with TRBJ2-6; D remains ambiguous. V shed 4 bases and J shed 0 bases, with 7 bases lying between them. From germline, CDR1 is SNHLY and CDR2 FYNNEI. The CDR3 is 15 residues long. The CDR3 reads CASSVGSSGANVLTF. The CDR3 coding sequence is TGTGCCAGCAGTGTAGGAAGCTCTGGGGCCAACGTCCTGACTTTC.